This T cell receptor (beta chain) is from a study of blood T cell repertoires in COVID-19. The overall study: Spain, Italy and the United States supplied samples that represented acute and convalescent COVID-19.

The V and J ends lost 1 base and 3 bases, in that order; junction bases with no gene match: 2. CDR1 and CDR2 from the germline V gene are SNHLY and FYNNEI. The CDR3 is 15 amino acids. The protocol was immunoSEQ multiplex PCR, while the TCRdb copy is restricted to in-frame clones and leaves out a portion. There are fewer than 150,000 clones in the sample; roughly four fifths occur only once, and around 8% lies in the top ten. This TCR was recovered from a human donor in a cohort sampled during active COVID-19. The chain has TRBV2 and TRBJ2-7, with 11 nucleotides matching TRBD2. Sequencing input: peripheral blood. Here the CDR3 reads CASSEGLAGIYEQYF. In DNA, the CDR3 is TGTGCCAGCAGTGAAGGACTAGCGGGAATCTACGAGCAGTACTTC.